This paragraph covers one TCR beta chain sequence. Semi-nested PCR with Nested Universal Primer A followed constant-region reverse priming of full-length variable regions. TCRdb independently ran MiXCR on the 5' RACE reads; one entry per CDR3 protein. The repertoire holds some 37,000 distinct CDR3 sequences, with approximately 20% as singletons. Deletions cut 0 bases from V and 8 bases from J, with 12 bases between. This CDR3 is built from 15 residues. Germline V gene lookup returns CDR1 SGHRS and CDR2 YFSETQ. The genes are TRBV5-1 and TRBJ1-6, with D tentatively TRBD1 (6 bases). This TCR came from a female donor with breast cancer. Input material: naive CD4+ T cells sorted from a lymph node. Subset denoted: naive CD4+ T cells, CD4+CD45RA+CD25-. The CDR3 bases are TGCGCCAGCAGCTTGGGGGGGCGAGTGGATTCACCCCTCCACTTT. This sequence encodes CASSLGGRVDSPLHF. The variable domain in full, with the rest retrieved from reference TRBV5-1 and TRBJ1-6, is KAGVTQTPRYLIKTRGQQVTLSCSPISGHRSVSWYQQTPGQGLQFLFEYFSETQRNKGNFPGRFSGRQFSNSRSEMNVSTLELGDSALYLCASSLGGRVDSPLHFGNGTRLTVT.